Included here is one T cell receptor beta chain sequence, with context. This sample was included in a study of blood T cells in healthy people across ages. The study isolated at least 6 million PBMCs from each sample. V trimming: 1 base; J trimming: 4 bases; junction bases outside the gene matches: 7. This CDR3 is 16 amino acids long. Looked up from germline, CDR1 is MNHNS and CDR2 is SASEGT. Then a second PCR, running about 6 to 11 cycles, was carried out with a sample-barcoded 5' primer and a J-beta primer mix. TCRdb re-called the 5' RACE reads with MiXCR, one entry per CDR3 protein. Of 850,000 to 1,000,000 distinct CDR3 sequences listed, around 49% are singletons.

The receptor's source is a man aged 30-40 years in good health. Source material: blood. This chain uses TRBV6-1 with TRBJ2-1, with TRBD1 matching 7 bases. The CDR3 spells CASSEGVGTAYNEQFF. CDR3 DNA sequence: TGTGCCAGCAGTGAAGGTGTCGGGACAGCTTACAATGAGCAGTTCTTC.